The 10 T cell receptor beta chains listed next were all sequenced from one sample in a study of blood T cell repertoires in COVID-19. Only in-frame clones appear in the TCRdb table, and some are missing; sequencing was by immunoSEQ multiplex PCR. Of almost 200,000 clones in the sample, roughly 90% were seen once. Sequenced: PBMCs or T cells enriched from blood (not recorded which). Receptors originate from a woman aged 18-35 years who had recovered from COVID-19.

The gene calls are TRBV3-1 (or the pseudogene TRBV3-2) and TRBJ2-5, with D possibly TRBD2 on 6 matching bases. CDR1 and CDR2 from the germline V gene are LGHDT and YNNKEL (reference sequence). This CDR3 spans 17 amino acids. The V end was cut by 1 base, the J end by 2 bases, with 17 bases between. The CDR3 nucleotides read TGTGCCAGCAGCCAAGCGGCACTATTGGCGGGGCAAGAGACCCAGTACTTC. It specifies CASSQAALLAGQETQYF.

This clone occurred a few times. The chain has TRBV5-6 and TRBJ1-4; no clear D gene. V shed 4 bases and J shed 0 bases, with 7 bases lying between them. CDR1 and CDR2 (germline): SGHDT, YYEEEE. The CDR3 sequence is 14 residues long. The CDR3 bases are TGTGCCAGCAGCCCCGGGGCAACTAATGAAAAACTGTTTTTT. Amino acid sequence: CASSPGATNEKLFF.

V usage is TRBV5-6 and J usage is TRBJ1-3, with D hard to call. The CDR3 runs 13 residues. Germline V gives CDR1 SGHDT, CDR2 YYEEEE. V dropped 1 base and J dropped 7 bases, with 9 bases sitting between them. The CDR3: CASSLFPENTIYF. The DNA of the CDR3 is TGTGCCAGCAGCTTGTTTCCGGAGAACACCATATATTTT.

In its sample, this clone was seen once. This chain joins TRBV19 and TRBJ1-4; D possibly corresponds to TRBD1 (5 bases). The CDR3 totals 14 residues. CDR1 is LNHDA, CDR2 SQIVND, per germline (reference sequence). Trimming took off 5 bases at V and 3 bases at J, with 10 bases between the two ends. The CDR3 sequence is CASSPGFANEKLFF. CDR3 nucleotide sequence: TGTGCCAGTAGTCCAGGGTTTGCTAATGAAAAACTGTTTTTT.

The chain combines TRBV7-6 with TRBJ1-1; 7 nucleotides line up with TRBD1. V lost 2 bases, J lost 1 base, and 1 base stayed unmatched. This CDR3 comprises 14 residues. The germline CDR1 and CDR2 sequences are SGHVS and FNYEAQ. CDR3 protein: CASSLHRGNTEAFF. The CDR3, as DNA: TGTGCCAGCAGCTTACACAGGGGGAACACTGAAGCTTTCTTT.

The J gene is TRBJ2-7, the V gene TRBV5-1, with TRBD1 matching over 7 bases. CDR3 length: 14 residues. Per germline, CDR1 SGHRS and CDR2 YFSETQ. Trimming took 4 bases from V and 3 from J; bases not matched to a gene: 7. In DNA form, the CDR3 reads TGCGCCAGCAGCCTGACAGGGTCCTACTACGAGCAGTACTTC. Protein sequence: CASSLTGSYYEQYF.

The V gene is TRBV7-6, the J gene TRBJ2-2; unclear D gene. The CDR3 spans 16 residues. Trimming shortened V by 2 bases and J by 5 bases, and 15 bases separated the two germline ends. The germline gives CDR1 SGHVS, CDR2 FNYEAQ. CDR3 loop: CASSLNQASPTGELFF. The CDR3 DNA follows: TGTGCCAGCAGCTTAAATCAGGCCTCCCCAACCGGGGAGCTGTTTTTT.

J is TRBJ1-5 and V is TRBV3-1 (or the pseudogene TRBV3-2), with TRBD1 identical over 11 bases. From germline, CDR1 is LGHDT and CDR2 YNNKEL (reference sequence). V lost 6 bases, J lost 6 bases, and 4 bases stayed unmatched. CDR3 length: 14 residues. Here the CDR3 DNA reads TGTGCCAGCAGACCGGACAGGGGGCGTCAGCCCCAGCATTTT. It specifies CASRPDRGRQPQHF.

The count of this clone is one. The V and J genes are TRBV28 and TRBJ1-1; D uncertain. Germline-derived CDR1 and CDR2 are MDHEN and SYDVKM. CDR3 length equals 14 residues. V was cut by 3 bases and J by 6 bases, with 14 bases left in between. This CDR3 is CASSFFAGFAEAFF. The CDR3 DNA follows: TGTGCCAGCAGTTTCTTCGCGGGCTTCGCTGAAGCTTTCTTT.

This chain links TRBV6-1 with TRBJ1-6; D is undetermined. CDR3 length: 13 amino acids. Trimming removed 1 base at V and 11 bases at J, with 9 bases between. Germline V gives CDR1 MNHNS, CDR2 SASEGT. The CDR3 here is CASSEGHRAPLHF. CDR3 sequence (DNA): TGTGCCAGCAGTGAAGGCCACCGCGCACCCCTCCACTTT.